What follows describes a single T cell receptor (beta chain). Its specificity is not known. The entry originates in a study of blood T cells in healthy people across ages. Study-level findings and limits: Observed TCR beta diversity showed a strong correlation with the percentage of naive T cells as measured by flow cytometry. A roughly linear age-dependent decrease characterized TCR beta diversity per million T cells.

Using a J-beta primer mix together with a sample-barcoded 5' primer, a second PCR was run for roughly 6 to 12 cycles. All samples yielded 3 million or more CDR3-containing paired-end reads. TCRdb analysed the 5' RACE reads with MiXCR anew, one entry per CDR3 protein. The sample records 800,000 or so distinct CDR3 sequences, about 59% being singletons. V was clipped by 6 bases and J by 8 bases; unmatched bases: 7. The CDR3 is 13 amino acids. Germline-derived CDR1 and CDR2 are KGHSH and LQKENI. In each sample, at least 6.5 million PBMCs were isolated. The V call is TRBV18, the J call TRBJ2-1, with TRBD2 matching over 7 bases. The sequence was collected from a young man in good health. The sequenced sample consisted of blood. The CDR3 region has the DNA TGTGCCAGCTCGGCGGGGGTGATGGATGAGCAGTTCTTC. This translates into CASSAGVMDEQFF. Based on the CDR3 plus reference TRBV18 and TRBJ2-1, the full variable domain is NAGVMQNPRHLVRRRGQEARLRCSPMKGHSHVYWYRQLPEEGLKFMVYLQKENIIDESGMPKERFSAEFPKEGPSILRIQQVVRGDSAAYFCASSAGVMDEQFFGPGTRLTVL.